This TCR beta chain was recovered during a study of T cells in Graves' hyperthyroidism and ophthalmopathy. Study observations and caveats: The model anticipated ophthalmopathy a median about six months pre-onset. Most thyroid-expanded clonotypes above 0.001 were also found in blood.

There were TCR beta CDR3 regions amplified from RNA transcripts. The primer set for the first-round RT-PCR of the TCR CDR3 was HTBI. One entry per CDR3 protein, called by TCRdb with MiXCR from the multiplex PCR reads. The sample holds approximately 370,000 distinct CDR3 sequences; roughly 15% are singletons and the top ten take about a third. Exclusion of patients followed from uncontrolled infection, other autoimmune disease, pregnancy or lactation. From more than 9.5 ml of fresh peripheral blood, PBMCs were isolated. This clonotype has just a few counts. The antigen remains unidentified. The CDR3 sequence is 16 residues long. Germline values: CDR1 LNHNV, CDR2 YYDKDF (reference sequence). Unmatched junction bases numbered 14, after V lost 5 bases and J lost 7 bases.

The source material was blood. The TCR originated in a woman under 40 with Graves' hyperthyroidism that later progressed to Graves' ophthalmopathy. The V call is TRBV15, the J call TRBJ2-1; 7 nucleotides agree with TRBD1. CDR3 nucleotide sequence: TGTGCCACCAGCGGGACACGACAGGGTATTCGGAATGAGCAGTTCTTC. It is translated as CATSGTRQGIRNEQFF.